Each of the 15 T cell receptor beta chains below was sequenced from the same sample in a study of T cell responses to AZD1222 COVID-19 vaccine. Repertoires were generated with immunoSEQ multiplex PCR, while TCRdb's copy carries only in-frame clones and drops some. The table lists some 130,000 clones, approximately 92% of them singletons. Sequences were derived from peripheral blood, sampled 28 days after the second AZD1222 dose. These receptors were collected from an adult who received the AZD1222 COVID-19 vaccine.

V usage is TRBV3-1 (or the pseudogene TRBV3-2) and J usage is TRBJ2-7, with D perhaps matching TRBD2 (6 bases). The germline CDR1 and CDR2 sequences are LGHDT and YNNKEL (reference sequence). Trimming pared 1 base from V and 3 bases from J, leaving 10 bases between. The CDR3 has 14 amino acids. This CDR3 reads CASSQGLGGYEQYF. CDR3 DNA sequence: TGTGCCAGCAGCCAAGGTCTGGGAGGCTACGAGCAGTACTTC.

The chain recombines TRBV7-2 with TRBJ2-7; no clear D gene. V lost 1 base to trimming and J lost 4 bases, with 8 bases between them. This CDR3 has 13 amino acids. Germline V CDR1 and CDR2: SGHTA, FQGNSA. The CDR3 loop reads CASSLGDRYEQYF. CDR3 nucleotides: TGTGCCAGCAGCTTAGGGGATAGGTACGAGCAGTACTTC.

This clone has more than one count but fewer than ten. The chain carries TRBV7-9 and TRBJ2-5; D is perhaps TRBD2 (5 bases). The CDR3 is 14 amino acids. In germline, CDR1 is SEHNR, CDR2 FQNEAQ (reference sequence). The germline V and J ends were trimmed by 5 bases and 1 base, with 11 bases remaining between them. The CDR3 bases are TGTGCCAGCAGCCGTGGACTCCTCCAAGAGACCCAGTACTTC. Amino acids: CASSRGLLQETQYF.

The J gene is TRBJ2-1, the V gene TRBV19; possibly TRBD2 for D (5 bases). Germline V lookup: CDR1 LNHDA, CDR2 SQIVND (reference sequence). V was clipped by 7 bases and J by 0 bases, with 10 bases between them. The CDR3 length is 14 residues. CDR3 nucleotides: TGTGCCAGTATGGGGAGACCCTCCTACAATGAGCAGTTCTTC. Its protein is CASMGRPSYNEQFF.

CDR3 residues: CASSPAGGRAWSFEKLFF. The CDR3 nucleotides are TGTGCCAGCTCACCTGCAGGGGGCCGGGCGTGGAGCTTCGAAAAACTGTTTTTT. The V gene is TRBV18, the J gene TRBJ1-4; 8 positions match TRBD1. This CDR3 has 18 amino acids. Looked up from germline, CDR1 is KGHSH and CDR2 is LQKENI. V trimming: 3 bases; J trimming: 8 bases; junction bases outside the gene matches: 17.

The chain has TRBV4-2 and TRBJ1-6; D is unclear. V was trimmed by 1 base and J by 9 bases, leaving 16 bases between them. Germline V CDR1 and CDR2: LGHNA, YNFKEQ. The CDR3 spans 16 residues. Here the CDR3 DNA reads TGTGCCAGCAGCCAAGGCGAGACTCGTACCGGTTCACCCCTCCACTTT. This gives the protein CASSQGETRTGSPLHF.

This chain uses TRBV9 with TRBJ1-4, with D uncertain. Germline V lookup: CDR1 SGDLS, CDR2 YYNGEE. With 0 bases removed from V and 8 bases from J, the gap between germline ends came to 14 bases. The CDR3 is made up of 15 amino acids. The CDR3 DNA is TGTGCCAGCAGCGTAGGGGCTGCGGACGGGGAAAAACTGTTTTTT. This encodes CASSVGAADGEKLFF.

V is TRBV6-1 and J is TRBJ2-3; 8 bases align to TRBD1. The CDR3 spans 13 residues. Germline V gene data show CDR1 as MNHNS and CDR2 as SASEGT. The ends lost 3 bases at V and 4 bases at J; junction bases unmatched: 0. As DNA, the CDR3 is TGTGCCAGCAGTGACAGGGGGCCAGATACGCAGTATTTT. Its protein product is CASSDRGPDTQYF.

V gene TRBV6-6 combines with J gene TRBJ1-4, with D hard to call. V lost 1 base, J lost 8 bases, and 11 bases lay in between. The CDR3 length is 14 residues. The germline gives CDR1 MNHNY, CDR2 SVGAGI (reference sequence). CDR3 amino acids: CASSYFRLEEKLFF. The CDR3 nucleotides are TGTGCCAGCAGTTACTTCCGGTTAGAGGAAAAACTGTTTTTT.

The chain has TRBV13 and TRBJ2-2; TRBD1 agrees at 10 bases. Germline lookup yields CDR1 PRHDT and CDR2 FYEKMQ (reference sequence). V dropped 0 bases and J dropped 5; count of bases not matched to a gene: 6. The CDR3 covers 17 residues. The CDR3 protein is CASSLGRQGAPTGELFF. The CDR3 DNA is TGTGCCAGCAGCTTAGGGAGACAGGGGGCGCCTACCGGGGAGCTGTTTTTT.

This chain links TRBV27 with TRBJ2-6; unclear D gene. The CDR3 loop spans 17 amino acids. V was shortened by 2 bases and J by 4 bases, with 15 bases between the two germline ends. Germline V gene lookup returns CDR1 MNHEY and CDR2 SMNVEV (reference sequence). DNA for the CDR3: TGTGCCAGCAGTTTAAAGGGTACCTTGGGGGGGGCCAACGTCCTGACTTTC. Translating gives CASSLKGTLGGANVLTF.

The V call is TRBV27, the J call TRBJ1-2; TRBD1 matches 9 bases. Germline V gene lookup returns CDR1 MNHEY and CDR2 SMNVEV (reference sequence). This CDR3 spans 15 amino acids. Trimming at V came to 5 bases and at J to 6 bases, leaving 10 bases not matched to a gene. The CDR3 spells CASSPPKNRGHGYTF. In nucleotides, the CDR3 is TGTGCCAGCAGTCCACCAAAGAACAGGGGGCATGGCTACACCTTC.

The V and J genes are TRBV24-1 and TRBJ2-3; D remains unclear. V was pared by 0 bases and J by 4 bases, with 16 bases between. The CDR3 runs 17 residues. Germline CDR1 reads KGHDR; CDR2 reads SFDVKD. CDR3 nucleotides: TGTGCCACCAGTGATTTGGGGCTAGGGTTCGACGCAGATACGCAGTATTTT. Translating it yields CATSDLGLGFDADTQYF.

J is TRBJ1-4 and V is TRBV1. TRBV1 is reported as a pseudogene. This CDR3 contains 20 residues. CDR3 residues: CTSSQGQGNWTPIGIEKLFF. CDR3 bases: TGCACCAGCAGCCAAGGCCAAGGAAATTGGACGCCAATAGGGATAGAAAAACTGTTTTTT.

The gene calls are TRBV19 and TRBJ1-1; D not certain. With 4 bases removed from V and 8 bases from J, the gap between germline ends came to 11 bases. There are 12 residues in the CDR3. The V gene's germline CDR1 is LNHDA and CDR2 SQIVND (reference sequence). CDR3 nucleotide sequence: TGTGCCAGTAGTAGGTTTGGGTCCGAAGCTTTCTTT. This codes for CASSRFGSEAFF.